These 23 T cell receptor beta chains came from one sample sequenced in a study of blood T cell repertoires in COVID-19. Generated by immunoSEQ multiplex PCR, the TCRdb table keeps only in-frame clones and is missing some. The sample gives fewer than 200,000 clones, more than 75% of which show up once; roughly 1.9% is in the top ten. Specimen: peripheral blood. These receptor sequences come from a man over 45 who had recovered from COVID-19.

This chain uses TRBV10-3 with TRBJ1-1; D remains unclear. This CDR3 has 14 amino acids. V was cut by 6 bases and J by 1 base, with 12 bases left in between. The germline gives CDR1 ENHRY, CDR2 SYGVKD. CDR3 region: CAISPGAANTEAFF. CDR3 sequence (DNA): TGTGCCATCAGCCCTGGTGCGGCGAACACTGAAGCTTTCTTT.

CDR3 nucleotides: TGCGCCAGCAGCCAGCAGAATAGCAATCAGCCCCAGCATTTT. Translation: CASSQQNSNQPQHF. J is TRBJ1-5 and V is TRBV4-1; D gene uncertain. This CDR3 spans 14 amino acids. CDR1 is MGHRA and CDR2 is YSYEKL in the germline V gene. The V and J ends lost 3 bases and 0 bases respectively, with 6 bases between them.

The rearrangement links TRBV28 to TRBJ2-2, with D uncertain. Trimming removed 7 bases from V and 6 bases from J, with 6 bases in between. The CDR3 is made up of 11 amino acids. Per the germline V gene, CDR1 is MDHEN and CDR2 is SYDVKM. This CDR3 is CASNQAGELFF. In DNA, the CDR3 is TGTGCCAGCAATCAGGCCGGGGAGCTGTTTTTT.

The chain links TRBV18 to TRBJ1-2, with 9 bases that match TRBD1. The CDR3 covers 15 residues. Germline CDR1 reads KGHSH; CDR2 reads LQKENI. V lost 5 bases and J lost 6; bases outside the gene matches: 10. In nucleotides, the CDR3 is TGTGCCAGCTCAATGCGGACAGGGGCAAGTGATGGCTACACCTTC. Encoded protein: CASSMRTGASDGYTF. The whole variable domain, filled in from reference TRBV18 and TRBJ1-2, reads NAGVMQNPRHLVRRRGQEARLRCSPMKGHSHVYWYRQLPEEGLKFMVYLQKENIIDESGMPKERFSAEFPKEGPSILRIQQVVRGDSAAYFCASSMRTGASDGYTFGSGTRLTVV.

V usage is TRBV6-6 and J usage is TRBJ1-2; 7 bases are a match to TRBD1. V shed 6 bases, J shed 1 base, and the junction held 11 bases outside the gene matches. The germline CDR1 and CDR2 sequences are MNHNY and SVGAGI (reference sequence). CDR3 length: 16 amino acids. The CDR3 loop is CASSPPGQFLNYGYTF. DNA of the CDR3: TGTGCCAGCAGCCCACCGGGACAGTTTCTTAACTATGGCTACACCTTC.

The CDR3 region is CASSFGQGYNSPLHF. The CDR3 nucleotides are TGTGCCAGCAGTTTCGGACAGGGCTATAATTCACCCCTCCACTTT. The rearrangement links TRBV6-5 to TRBJ1-6; the match to TRBD1 covers 8 bases. The germline CDR1 and CDR2 sequences are MNHEY and SVGAGI. CDR3 length: 15 residues. With V trimmed by 4 bases and J by 3 bases, 2 bases remained unmatched.

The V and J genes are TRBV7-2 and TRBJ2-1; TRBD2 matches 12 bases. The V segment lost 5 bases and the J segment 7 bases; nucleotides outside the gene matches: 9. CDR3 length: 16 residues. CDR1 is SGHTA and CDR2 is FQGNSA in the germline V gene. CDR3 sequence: CASSQKLAGGSNEQFF. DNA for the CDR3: TGTGCCAGCAGCCAAAAGCTAGCGGGGGGGTCAAATGAGCAGTTCTTC.

CDR3 in DNA: TGTGCCAGCAGCTTATTCGTCTACGAGCAGTACTTC. It encodes CASSLFVYEQYF. The chain recombines TRBV7-9 with TRBJ2-7; D remains unclear. Trimming cost V 2 bases and J 3 bases, with 5 bases left between them. The CDR3 spans 12 residues. Germline CDR1 is SEHNR and CDR2 is FQNEAQ (reference sequence).

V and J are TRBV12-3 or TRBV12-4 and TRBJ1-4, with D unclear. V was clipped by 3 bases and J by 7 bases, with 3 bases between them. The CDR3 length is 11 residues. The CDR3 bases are TGTGCCAGCAGTTTCAGTGAAAAACTGTTTTTT. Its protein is CASSFSEKLFF.

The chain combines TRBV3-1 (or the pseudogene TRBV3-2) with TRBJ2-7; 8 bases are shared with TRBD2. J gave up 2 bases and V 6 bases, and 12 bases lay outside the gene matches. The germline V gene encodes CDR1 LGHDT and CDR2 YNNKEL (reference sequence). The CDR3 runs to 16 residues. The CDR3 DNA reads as TGTGCCAGCAGTCCCCCTAGGGGCGGGGGGACCTACGAGCAGTACTTC. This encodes CASSPPRGGGTYEQYF.

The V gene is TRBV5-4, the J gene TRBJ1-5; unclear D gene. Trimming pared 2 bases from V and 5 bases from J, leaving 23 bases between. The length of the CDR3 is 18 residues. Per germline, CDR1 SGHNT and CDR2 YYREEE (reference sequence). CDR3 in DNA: TGTGCCAGCAGCTTACTTGGCCCAGTGCGGTCCTCTGATCAGCCCCAGCATTTT. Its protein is CASSLLGPVRSSDQPQHF.

The CDR3: CASSERGTEAFF. The CDR3 DNA follows: TGTGCCAGTAGCGAACGGGGAACTGAAGCTTTCTTT. The chain joins TRBV19 to TRBJ1-1; no reliable D call. Between the trimmed V and J ends, which lost 6 bases and 5 bases, there was a span of 10 bases. Looked up from germline, CDR1 is LNHDA and CDR2 is SQIVND (reference sequence). The CDR3 sequence is 12 residues long.

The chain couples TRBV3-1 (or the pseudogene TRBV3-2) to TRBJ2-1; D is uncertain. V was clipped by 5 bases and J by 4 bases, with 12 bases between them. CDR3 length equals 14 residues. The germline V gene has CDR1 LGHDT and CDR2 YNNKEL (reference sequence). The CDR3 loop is CASSYNSKYNEQFF. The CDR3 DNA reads TGTGCCAGCAGCTATAACTCGAAATACAATGAGCAGTTCTTC.

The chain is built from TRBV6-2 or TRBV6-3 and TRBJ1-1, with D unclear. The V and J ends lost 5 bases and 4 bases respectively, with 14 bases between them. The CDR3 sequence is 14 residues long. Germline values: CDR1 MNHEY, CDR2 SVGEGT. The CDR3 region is CASSQNRYVTEAFF. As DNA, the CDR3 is TGTGCCAGCAGTCAAAACAGATATGTCACTGAAGCTTTCTTT.

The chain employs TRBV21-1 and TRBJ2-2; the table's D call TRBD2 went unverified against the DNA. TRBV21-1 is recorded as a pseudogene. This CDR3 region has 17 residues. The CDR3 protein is CASSNQRGVSNTGELFF. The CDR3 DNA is TGTGCCAGCAGCAATCAACGGGGAGTTTCGAACACCGGGGAGCTGTTTTTT.

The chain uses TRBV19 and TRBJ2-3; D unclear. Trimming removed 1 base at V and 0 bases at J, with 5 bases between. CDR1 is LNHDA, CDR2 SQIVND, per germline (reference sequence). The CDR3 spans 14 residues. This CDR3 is CASSIVGSTDTQYF. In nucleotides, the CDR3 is TGTGCCAGTAGTATAGTGGGCAGCACAGATACGCAGTATTTT. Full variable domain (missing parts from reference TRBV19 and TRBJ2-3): DGGITQSPKYLFRKEGQNVTLSCEQNLNHDAMYWYRQDPGQGLRLIYYSQIVNDFQKGDIAEGYSVSREKKESFPLTVTSAQKNPTAFYLCASSIVGSTDTQYFGPGTRLTVL.

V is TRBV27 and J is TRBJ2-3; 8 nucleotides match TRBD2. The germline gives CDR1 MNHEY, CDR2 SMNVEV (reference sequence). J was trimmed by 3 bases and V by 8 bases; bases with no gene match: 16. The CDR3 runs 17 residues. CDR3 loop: CASGKLAVRGGTDTQYF. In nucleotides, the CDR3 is TGTGCCAGCGGTAAACTAGCGGTCAGAGGGGGAACAGATACGCAGTATTTT.

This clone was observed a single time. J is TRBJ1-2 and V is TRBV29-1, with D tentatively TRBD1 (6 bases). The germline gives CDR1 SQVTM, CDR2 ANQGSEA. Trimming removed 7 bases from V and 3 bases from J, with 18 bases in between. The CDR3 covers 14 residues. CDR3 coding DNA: TGCAGCGGTTGGGGGGGCGATGGGTACTATGGCTACACCTTC. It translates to CSGWGGDGYYGYTF. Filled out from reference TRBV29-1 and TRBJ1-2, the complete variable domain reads SAVISQKPSRDICQRGTSLTIQCQVDSQVTMMFWYRQQPGQSLTLIATANQGSEATYESGFVIDKFPISRPNLTFSTLTVSNMSPEDSSIYLCSGWGGDGYYGYTFGSGTRLTVV.

The CDR3 DNA reads as TGTGCCAGCAGCTTAGGCACAGGTCAAGAGACCCAGTACTTC. Its protein product is CASSLGTGQETQYF. The V gene is TRBV7-6, the J gene TRBJ2-5; possibly TRBD1 for D (5 bases). Germline V gene data show CDR1 as SGHVS and CDR2 as FNYEAQ. The length of the CDR3 is 14 residues. The V gene lost 1 base and the J gene lost 2 bases, with 8 bases spanning the gap.

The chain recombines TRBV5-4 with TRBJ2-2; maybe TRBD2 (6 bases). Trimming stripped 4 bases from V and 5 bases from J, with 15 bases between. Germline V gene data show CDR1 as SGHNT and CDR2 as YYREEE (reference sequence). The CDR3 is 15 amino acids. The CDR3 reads CASSPSTSRTGELFF. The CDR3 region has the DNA TGTGCCAGCAGCCCGTCGACTAGTCGAACCGGGGAGCTGTTTTTT.

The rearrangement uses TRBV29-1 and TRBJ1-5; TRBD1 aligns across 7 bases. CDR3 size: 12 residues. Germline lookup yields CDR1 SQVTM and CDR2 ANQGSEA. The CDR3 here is CRVDRRNQPQHF. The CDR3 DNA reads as TGCAGGGTGGACAGGAGAAATCAGCCCCAGCATTTT.

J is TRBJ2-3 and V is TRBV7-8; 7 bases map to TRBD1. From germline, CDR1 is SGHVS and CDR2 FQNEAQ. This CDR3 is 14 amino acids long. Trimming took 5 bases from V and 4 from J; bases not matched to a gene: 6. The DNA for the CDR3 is TGTGCCAGCAGCCTACAGGGGAGTGCAGATACGCAGTATTTT. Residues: CASSLQGSADTQYF. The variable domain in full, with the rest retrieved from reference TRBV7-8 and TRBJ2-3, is GAGVSQSPRYKVAKRGQDVALRCDPISGHVSLFWYQQALGQGPEFLTYFQNEAQLDKSGLPSDRFFAERPEGSVSTLKIQRTQQEDSAVYLCASSLQGSADTQYFGPGTRLTVL.

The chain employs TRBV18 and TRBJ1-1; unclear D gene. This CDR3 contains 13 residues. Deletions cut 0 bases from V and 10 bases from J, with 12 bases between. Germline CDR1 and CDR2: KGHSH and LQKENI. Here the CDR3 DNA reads TGTGCCAGCTCACCACCTACTACGGTCCGAGCTTTCTTT. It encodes CASSPPTTVRAFF.